The T cell receptor (beta chain) under discussion was sequenced for a study of cytomegalovirus exposure and HLA in healthy donors. This CDR3 has 14 residues. The ends lost 3 bases at V and 4 bases at J; junction bases unmatched: 2. Germline-derived CDR1 and CDR2 are SGHVS and FQNEAQ. Note on this clone: What it recognizes is unknown.

Vbeta (60) and Jbeta (13) primers were used in the PCR. The method was immunoSEQ multiplex PCR; TCRdb's version includes in-frame clones alone and lacks a portion of them. The profile covers around 220,000 clones, with roughly 85% appearing a single time and around 2% taken by the ten largest. Donors counted as nominally healthy when sampled, yet unrecorded immune exposures were likely. Study results and limitations: TCR beta V- and J-gene trimming, according to a later analysis, was linked to a missense DCLRE1C variant. While the bulk of TCR sequences proved rare, some public TCRs turned up in many donors. A later analysis found that most CMV-associated TCR beta chains appeared HLA-restricted.

The clonotype comes from a young man in good health and CMV-seronegative. Sequencing input: PBMCs. The V and J genes are TRBV7-8 and TRBJ1-4; 7 nucleotides match TRBD1. The CDR3 DNA sequence: TGTGCCAGCAGCTTCGGGACAGTTAATGAAAAACTGTTTTTT. Encoded protein: CASSFGTVNEKLFF. Full variable domain (missing parts from reference TRBV7-8 and TRBJ1-4): GAGVSQSPRYKVAKRGQDVALRCDPISGHVSLFWYQQALGQGPEFLTYFQNEAQLDKSGLPSDRFFAERPEGSVSTLKIQRTQQEDSAVYLCASSFGTVNEKLFFGSGTQLSVL.